These T cell receptor beta chains were read from a single sample in a study of blood T cell repertoires in COVID-19. The repertoire was sequenced with immunoSEQ multiplex PCR; TCRdb's copy has only in-frame clones and lacks some. This sample has about 89,000 clones, with 80% found just once. Sequencing was performed on peripheral blood. The receptors here all came from an elderly woman with acute or convalescent COVID-19. The CDR3 runs from the conserved cysteine through the conserved F or W.

V: TRBV2; CDR3: CASSAASLAGGRDTQYF
V: TRBV3-1/TRBV3-2; CDR3: CASSQDLSLVNADTQYF
V: TRBV25-1; CDR3: CASSKQGGVTEAFF
V: TRBV5-3; CDR3: CARSLGRLENCTDTQYF
V: TRBV18; CDR3: CASSPTGGDSEAFF
V: TRBV3-1/TRBV3-2; CDR3: CASSRDREETQYF
V: TRBV6-5; CDR3: CASSTQAGRRDGYTF
V: TRBV30; CDR3: CAWMGLAGSNTGELFF
V: TRBV27; CDR3: CASSLLGAGNSPLHF
V: TRBV2; CDR3: CASSTPGDGSEQYF
V: TRBV6-4; CDR3: CASSLAGGPQETQYF
V: TRBV2; CDR3: CASREDRLYNEQFF
V: TRBV6-2/TRBV6-3; CDR3: CASSPQGKNTEAFF
V: TRBV5-4; CDR3: CASSLDGGGSYEQYF
V: TRBV18; CDR3: CASSPLGQGAKGYTF
V: TRBV5-1; CDR3: CASSLGTGTGYEQYF
V: TRBV18; CDR3: CASSPSSYEQYF
V: TRBV5-4; CDR3: CASSAQTGVYNEQFF
V: TRBV5-4; CDR3: CASSLLTSGRTYEQYF
V: TRBV5-1; CDR3: CASSRGGSTDTQYF
V: TRBV27; CDR3: CASSTDRGNGYTF
V: TRBV29-1; CDR3: CSVATSGMYEQYF
V: TRBV5-1; CDR3: CASSLVKSSYNEQFF
V: TRBV23-1; CDR3: CASSQLGTGWIYEQYF
V: TRBV9; CDR3: CASSPQPGGDGYTF
V: TRBV2; CDR3: CASRHRAGSGITYEQYF
V: TRBV13; CDR3: CASRPRGQRYEQYF
V: TRBV9; CDR3: CASSVAGGTGVNEQFF
V: TRBV7-2; CDR3: CASSSDRGRSDTIYF
V: TRBV10-1; CDR3: CASSAWTSGGNEQFF
V: TRBV7-9; CDR3: CASSRQGTTYEQYF
V: TRBV18; CDR3: CASSNGGLVGKNEQFF
V: TRBV3-1/TRBV3-2; CDR3: CASSPSDRNYGYTF
V: TRBV10-1; CDR3: CASSRGTVGELFF
V: TRBV3-1/TRBV3-2; CDR3: CASSPTRTSQETQYF
V: TRBV30; CDR3: CAWSVRGLGNQPQHF
V: TRBV6-5; CDR3: CASSPTGLQNEQFF
V: TRBV5-4; CDR3: CASSVGAGGPRNTGELFF
V: TRBV2; CDR3: CASTRDMNTEAFF
V: TRBV10-2; CDR3: CASIPGQTNTGELFF
V: TRBV7-8; CDR3: CASSSGLAEYNEQFF
V: TRBV5-1; CDR3: CASSPEGRYGYTF
V: TRBV24-1; CDR3: CATSEGGTGGQYEQFF
V: TRBV29-1; CDR3: CSVGTGKTGELFF
V: TRBV29-1; CDR3: CSVGLRTGFGYTF
V: TRBV18; CDR3: CASSPGQGFTDTQYF